The 22 T cell receptor beta chains listed next were all sequenced from one sample in a study of cytomegalovirus exposure and HLA in healthy donors. Primers for the PCR totalled 60 Vbeta and 13 Jbeta. Produced via immunoSEQ multiplex PCR; TCRdb's table is partial and in-frame only. The sample has over 100,000 clones; roughly 71% are singletons. Sequencing was carried out using PBMCs. Source of these receptors: a woman aged 70 to 79 in good health and CMV-seropositive.

The chain carries TRBV10-3 and TRBJ1-2; 9 nucleotides line up with TRBD1. The CDR3 loop spans 14 amino acids. Germline V lookup: CDR1 ENHRY, CDR2 SYGVKD. V was clipped by 3 bases and J by 7 bases; unmatched bases: 6. CDR3 region: CAISEGQGISGYTF. CDR3 nucleotide sequence: TGTGCCATCAGTGAAGGACAGGGGATTAGTGGCTACACCTTC.

The CDR3 is CAISEGQGAQPQHF. CDR3 DNA sequence: TGTGCCATCAGTGAGGGGCAGGGGGCTCAGCCCCAGCATTTT. The chain recombines TRBV10-3 with TRBJ1-5, with 8 bases lining up with TRBD1. Germline assignment: CDR1 ENHRY and CDR2 SYGVKD. The CDR3 runs to 14 residues. V shed 2 bases and J 6 bases; nucleotides not matched to a gene: 3.

The J gene is TRBJ2-2, the V gene TRBV7-7; D is unresolved. Germline lookup yields CDR1 SSHAT and CDR2 FNYEAQ (reference sequence). The CDR3 covers 14 residues. V lost 5 bases and J lost 0, with 7 bases in between. The DNA of the CDR3 is TGTGCCAGCAGCATCGCGGCGAACACCGGGGAGCTGTTTTTT. It is translated as CASSIAANTGELFF.

The chain is built from TRBV19 and TRBJ1-1; maybe TRBD1 (5 bases). CDR3 size: 14 residues. The germline CDR1 and CDR2 sequences are LNHDA and SQIVND (reference sequence). V was cut by 5 bases and J by 2 bases, with 12 bases left in between. The CDR3 coding sequence is TGTGCCAGTAGTCCCCAGGGAGGTAACACTGAAGCTTTCTTT. Translation gives CASSPQGGNTEAFF.

V and J are TRBV10-1 and TRBJ2-3; 13 bases agree with TRBD2. V dropped 5 bases and J dropped 14; count of bases not matched to a gene: 16. Germline CDR1 and CDR2: WNHNN and SYGVQD (reference sequence). The CDR3 totals 16 residues. Here the CDR3 DNA reads TGCGCCAGCAGTCACACCGGGACTAGCGGGGCGCTCGCCTTGTATTTT. Residues: CASSHTGTSGALALYF.

The CDR3 reads CASSPTGLLEEKLFF. The CDR3 DNA is TGCGCCAGCAGCCCTACAGGGTTGTTGGAGGAAAAACTGTTTTTT. The chain combines TRBV5-1 with TRBJ1-4, with TRBD1 as a possible D gene (6 bases). The CDR3 has 15 amino acids. The germline CDR1 and CDR2 sequences are SGHRS and YFSETQ. Trimming left V 4 bases short and J 8 bases short, with 18 bases between. The variable domain in full, completed from reference TRBV5-1 and TRBJ1-4, reads KAGVTQTPRYLIKTRGQQVTLSCSPISGHRSVSWYQQTPGQGLQFLFEYFSETQRNKGNFPGRFSGRQFSNSRSEMNVSTLELGDSALYLCASSPTGLLEEKLFFGSGTQLSVL.

V and J are TRBV18 and TRBJ2-3; D is uncertain. V gave up 4 bases and J gave up 1 base, with 9 bases separating them. Germline CDR1 and CDR2: KGHSH and LQKENI. The CDR3 has 14 residues. For the CDR3, the DNA is TGTGCCAGCTCACTCGGCCGGGGCACAGATACGCAGTATTTT. As protein: CASSLGRGTDTQYF.

The chain uses TRBV2 and TRBJ1-1, with D hard to call. The CDR3 is made up of 12 amino acids. Trimming cost V 6 bases and J 2 bases, with 7 bases left between them. Germline values: CDR1 SNHLY, CDR2 FYNNEI. The CDR3 DNA reads TGTGCCAGCAGGGCATTAAACACTGAAGCTTTCTTT. Protein product: CASRALNTEAFF.

This sequence joins TRBV15 and TRBJ2-1; TRBD1 matches at 10 bases. Germline values: CDR1 LNHNV, CDR2 YYDKDF (reference sequence). This CDR3 spans 20 amino acids. J lost 3 bases, V lost 1 base, and 15 bases had no gene match. The CDR3 DNA reads TGTGCCACCAGCAGAGTTGTAGGACAGGGGGGTAGTGGGGACTACAATGAGCAGTTCTTC. It encodes CATSRVVGQGGSGDYNEQFF.

Only one count was recorded for this clone. The gene calls are TRBV5-1 and TRBJ2-1; possible D gene TRBD1, 5 bases. Per the germline V gene, CDR1 is SGHRS and CDR2 is YFSETQ. This CDR3 comprises 12 residues. V was trimmed by 2 bases and J by 10 bases, leaving 10 bases between them. The CDR3 loop reads CASSLSGSEQFF. The CDR3 DNA sequence: TGCGCCAGCAGCTTATCAGGGTCAGAGCAGTTCTTC.

The genes are TRBV5-1 and TRBJ1-1; D not certain. The V end was cut by 1 base, the J end by 0 bases, with 13 bases between. The CDR3 sequence is 16 residues long. CDR1 and CDR2 from the germline V gene are SGHRS and YFSETQ. The CDR3 protein is CASSLQPELMNTEAFF. As DNA, the CDR3 is TGCGCCAGCAGCTTGCAACCGGAGCTCATGAACACTGAAGCTTTCTTT.

This clone has more than one count but fewer than ten. At one end, the junction sequence differs from germline, possibly due to a read error. The gene calls are TRBV7-7 and TRBJ2-5; D remains ambiguous. Per the germline V gene, CDR1 is SSHAT and CDR2 is FNYEAQ (reference sequence). The CDR3 extends over 14 amino acids. The CDR3: CASSLDPSVETQYF. CDR3 in DNA: TGTGCTAGCAGCTTAGATCCGTCAGTGGAGACCCAGTACTTC.

This clone was seen once. The junction and the germline gene differ at one end; a read error may be behind it. The gene calls are TRBV4-1 and TRBJ2-7; tentative D call: TRBD1 (6 bases). This CDR3 is 16 amino acids long. CDR1 MGHRA and CDR2 YSYEKL come from the germline V gene. The CDR3 bases are TGCGCCAGCAGCCAAGAACAGGGCGCAAATCCGTACGCGCAGTACTTC. It is translated as CASSQEQGANPYAQYF.

This clone was found once. This chain uses TRBV13 with TRBJ2-7; D gene ambiguous. This CDR3 comprises 13 residues. Trimming pared 3 bases from V and 3 bases from J, leaving 9 bases between. CDR1 and CDR2 (germline): PRHDT, FYEKMQ (reference sequence). The CDR3 DNA sequence: TGTGCCAGCAGCTTGGTACAGCACTACGAGCAGTACTTC. Its protein is CASSLVQHYEQYF.

The genes are TRBV9 and TRBJ1-1, with 7 bases matching TRBD1. Germline V lookup: CDR1 SGDLS, CDR2 YYNGEE. V shed 0 bases, J shed 0 bases, and the junction held 5 bases outside the gene matches. The length of the CDR3 is 16 residues. The CDR3 here is CASSVEGGVVNTEAFF. For the CDR3, the DNA is TGTGCCAGCAGCGTAGAAGGGGGCGTTGTGAACACTGAAGCTTTCTTT.

The chain carries TRBV29-1 and TRBJ2-3; 9 nucleotides line up with TRBD1. The CDR3 is 15 residues long. Losses at the gene ends were 4 bases for V and 1 base for J; bases not matched to a gene: 6. The germline V gene has CDR1 SQVTM and CDR2 ANQGSEA. Written as DNA, the CDR3 is TGCAGCGTTGGGGGGGGACAGGGACGCACAGATACGCAGTATTTT. This translates into CSVGGGQGRTDTQYF.

The chain links TRBV5-8 to TRBJ1-1; the D gene is possibly TRBD1 (5 bases). The CDR3 length is 15 residues. The V end lost 6 bases, the J end lost 1 base, and 16 bases lay between the germline ends. Germline V gene lookup returns CDR1 SGHTS and CDR2 YDEGEE. CDR3: CASTPWRGSNTEAFF. The CDR3 nucleotides are TGTGCCAGCACTCCCTGGCGGGGGTCGAACACTGAAGCTTTCTTT.

A few counts support this clone. The chain has TRBV6-5 and TRBJ2-5; TRBD1 is a possible D gene (5 bases). Between the trimmed V and J ends, which lost 6 bases and 5 bases, there was a span of 19 bases. The CDR3 extends over 15 amino acids. CDR1 is MNHEY, CDR2 SVGAGI, per germline. For the CDR3, the DNA is TGTGCCAGCAGCCGAAAAGGCAGGGTGGGGGAGACCCAGTACTTC. Translating gives CASSRKGRVGETQYF.

Points on this clone: Other DNA sequences in this specimen translate into the identical CDR3. The CDR3 here is CASSYGADYGYTF. The CDR3 DNA reads as TGTGCCAGCAGTTACGGGGCGGACTATGGCTACACCTTC. J is TRBJ1-2 and V is TRBV6-5; D may be TRBD1 (5 bases). The ends were cut back, 2 bases at V and 3 bases at J, with 7 bases in the middle. From germline, CDR1 is MNHEY and CDR2 SVGAGI. This CDR3 is 13 amino acids long.

The chain joins TRBV7-2 to TRBJ2-1; 7 bases map to TRBD2. The CDR3 runs 14 residues. Germline CDR1 reads SGHTA; CDR2 reads FQGNSA. The V segment lost 1 base and the J segment 8 bases; nucleotides outside the gene matches: 5. In nucleotides, the CDR3 is TGTGCCAGCAGCTTAGGACTAGCAACTGATGAGCAGTTCTTC. This translates into CASSLGLATDEQFF.

The chain recombines TRBV7-2 with TRBJ2-3; D unresolved. The CDR3 is 11 residues long. V was pared by 10 bases and J by 2 bases, with 7 bases between. The V gene's germline CDR1 is SGHTA and CDR2 FQGNSA. The CDR3 protein is CATTNTDTQYF. CDR3 sequence (DNA): TGTGCCACCACAAACACAGATACGCAGTATTTT.

The chain is built from TRBV6-5 and TRBJ1-2; D is uncertain. V lost 6 bases, J lost 0 bases, and 8 bases lay in between. The CDR3 loop spans 13 amino acids. Germline CDR1 MNHEY, CDR2 SVGAGI. The chain's CDR3 is CASRTVTNYGYTF. In DNA, the CDR3 is TGTGCCAGCAGAACAGTTACTAACTATGGCTACACCTTC.